This T cell receptor (beta chain) was sequenced for a study of cytomegalovirus exposure and HLA in healthy donors. Trimming left V 10 bases short and J 4 bases short, with 8 bases between. Germline V gives CDR1 SGHVS, CDR2 FNYEAQ. This CDR3 has 11 amino acids. It was with 60 Vbeta and 13 Jbeta primers that the PCR ran. The repertoire was sequenced with immunoSEQ multiplex PCR; TCRdb's copy has only in-frame clones and lacks some. This table holds about 150,000 clones, about 82% found once. Sequenced sample: PBMCs. V gene TRBV7-6 combines with J gene TRBJ2-1, with a weak D call TRBD2 (5 bases). The receptor was derived from a male donor in good health and CMV-seronegative. The CDR3 reads CATEDYNEQFF. In nucleotides, the CDR3 is TGTGCCACGGAGGATTACAATGAGCAGTTCTTC.